These 22 T cell receptor beta chains originate from one sample sequenced in a study of post-analysis software for immune sequencing data. The authors incorporated unique molecular identifiers into the TCR beta cDNA libraries. A single record per CDR3 protein comes from TCRdb applying MiXCR to the PCR reads. In the table there are 380,000 or so distinct CDR3 sequences, approximately 33% of which are singletons. Whole-study results and caveats: Compared with controls, patients had more of 4 or 5 TRBV segments, including TRBV5-6, TRBV5-1 and TRBV20-1.

Their cognate antigens are unknown. The specimen was blood. The receptor source for this set is a girl aged 10 to 17 with multiple sclerosis.

The chain uses TRBV6-1 and TRBJ2-7; D not certain. The CDR3 has 13 amino acids. V was trimmed by 4 bases and J by 0 bases, leaving 7 bases between them. CDR1 and CDR2 (germline): MNHNS, SASEGT. The CDR3 protein is CASSVFSSYEQYF. The CDR3 nucleotides are TGTGCCAGCAGTGTGTTTAGCTCCTACGAGCAGTACTTC.

This chain links TRBV20-1 with TRBJ2-1, with D unresolved. Germline values: CDR1 DFQATT, CDR2 SNEGSKA (reference sequence). Deletions cut 5 bases from V and 1 base from J, with 9 bases between. This CDR3 has 13 residues. CDR3 nucleotides: TGCAGTGCTCTTGGGGTTTCCTACAATGAGCAGTTCTTC. It yields the protein CSALGVSYNEQFF.

This clonotype came up a few times. Written as DNA, the CDR3 is TGTGCCAGCAGTTCGCACCTAGGCTACGAGCAGTACTTC. Translated, it gives CASSSHLGYEQYF. The chain combines TRBV28 with TRBJ2-7; no definite D call. V dropped 4 bases and J dropped 3 bases, with 10 bases sitting between them. The CDR3 has 13 residues. CDR1 is MDHEN and CDR2 is SYDVKM in the germline V gene.

The chain combines TRBV7-6 with TRBJ1-1; perhaps TRBD1 as D (5 bases). The germline CDR1 and CDR2 sequences are SGHVS and FNYEAQ. The CDR3 extends over 13 amino acids. Trimming left V 11 bases short and J 0 bases short, with 13 bases between. The CDR3 is CASKEGLNTEAFF. The CDR3 bases are TGTGCCTCCAAGGAGGGGTTGAACACTGAAGCTTTCTTT. The complete variable domain, with remaining parts taken from reference TRBV7-6 and TRBJ1-1, reads GAGVSQSPRYKVTKRGQDVALRCDPISGHVSLYWYRQALGQGPEFLTYFNYEAQQDKSGLPNDRFSAERPEGSISTLTIQRTEQRDSAMYRCASKEGLNTEAFFGQGTRLTVV.

Points on this clonotype: At one end the junction does not follow the germline gene, possibly because of a read error. V is TRBV9 and J is TRBJ2-1; maybe TRBD2 (5 bases). CDR1 and CDR2 from the germline V gene are SGDLS and YYNGEE. This CDR3 comprises 15 residues. This chain's CDR3 is CASSVASSSCNEQFF. The DNA for the CDR3 is TGTGCCAGCAGCGTAGCTAGCTCCTCCTGCAATGAGCAGTTCTTC.

This chain links TRBV29-1 with TRBJ2-5; 11 positions match TRBD2. Germline V gene sequence: CDR1 SQVTM, CDR2 ANQGSEA. CDR3 size: 16 residues. V gave up 2 bases and J gave up 1 base; unmatched junction bases: 6. The CDR3 spells CSVEKASGGIQETQYF. The CDR3 DNA reads as TGCAGCGTTGAAAAGGCTAGCGGGGGGATCCAAGAGACCCAGTACTTC.

The rearrangement joins TRBV12-3 or TRBV12-4 to TRBJ1-2; 7 nucleotides agree with TRBD1. The junction had 8 bases not matched to a gene; V was cut back by 6 bases and J by 1 base. CDR3 size: 15 residues. CDR3 sequence (DNA): TGTGCCAGCAGCTCGACAGGGTTCCATAACTATGGCTACACCTTC. This gives the protein CASSSTGFHNYGYTF.

This clonotype turned up a few times. The gene calls are TRBV7-2 and TRBJ2-3, with TRBD2 identical over 7 bases. V lost 0 bases and J lost 2; bases outside the gene matches: 5. This CDR3 spans 16 amino acids. CDR1 SGHTA and CDR2 FQGNSA come from the germline V gene. The CDR3 spells CASSLAEAGVTDTQYF. CDR3 DNA: TGTGCCAGCAGCTTAGCGGAGGCGGGGGTCACAGATACGCAGTATTTT.

The J gene is TRBJ2-7, the V gene TRBV27, with 7 bases aligning to TRBD1. The J call is uncertain, as TRBJ2-5 better fits the DNA end. The CDR3 totals 16 residues. Germline V CDR1 and CDR2: MNHEY, SMNVEV (reference sequence). The CDR3 protein is CASSQGVLGARETQYF. The CDR3 DNA sequence: TGTGCCAGCAGTCAGGGGGTCTTGGGGGCTAGGGAGACCCAGTACTTC.

As DNA, the CDR3 is TGTGCCAGCAGCGATAAGATGGGCCCCACTGAAGCTTTCTTT. Its protein is CASSDKMGPTEAFF. V gene TRBV9 combines with J gene TRBJ1-1; D is undetermined. V shed 3 bases and J shed 4 bases, with 13 bases lying between them. In germline, CDR1 is SGDLS, CDR2 YYNGEE. There are 14 residues in the CDR3.

The rearrangement joins TRBV15 to TRBJ1-2; possibly TRBD1 for D (6 bases). Germline V gives CDR1 LNHNV, CDR2 YYDKDF (reference sequence). V was shortened by 5 bases and J by 7 bases, with 17 bases between the two germline ends. The CDR3 sequence is 14 residues long. The DNA of the CDR3 is TGTGCCACCAGCGACCGGATGGGGGGCTTTGGCTACACCTTC. It specifies CATSDRMGGFGYTF. Combining the CDR3 with reference TRBV15 and TRBJ1-2 gives the whole variable domain DAMVIQNPRYQVTQFGKPVTLSCSQTLNHNVMYWYQQKSSQAPKLLFHYYDKDFNNEADTPDNFQSRRPNTSFCFLDIRSPGLGDTAMYLCATSDRMGGFGYTFGSGTRLTVV.

This clonotype showed up just a few times. J is TRBJ2-7 and V is TRBV7-8; 10 bases are a match to TRBD1. This CDR3 has 16 residues. The germline V gene has CDR1 SGHVS and CDR2 FQNEAQ. After removal of 5 bases from V and 3 bases from J, the junction contained 10 bases not matched to a gene. CDR3 sequence (DNA): TGTGCCAGCAGCCCAAGGGTGGGACAGGGGAACTACGAGCAGTACTTC. Amino acid sequence: CASSPRVGQGNYEQYF. The entire variable domain, with the rest obtained from reference TRBV7-8 and TRBJ2-7, is as follows: GAGVSQSPRYKVAKRGQDVALRCDPISGHVSLFWYQQALGQGPEFLTYFQNEAQLDKSGLPSDRFFAERPEGSVSTLKIQRTQQEDSAVYLCASSPRVGQGNYEQYFGPGTRLTVT.

The rearrangement joins TRBV7-2 to TRBJ1-1; 7 nucleotides match TRBD1. The length of the CDR3 is 19 residues. Germline loops: CDR1 SGHTA, CDR2 FQGNSA. The ends lost 5 bases at V and 0 bases at J; junction bases unmatched: 18. CDR3 nucleotide sequence: TGTGCCAGCAGCCCACGAACGTGGACAGGATCATTACTGAACACTGAAGCTTTCTTT. Protein product: CASSPRTWTGSLLNTEAFF.

A note on this clonotype: At one of its ends the junction is not consistent with the germline gene, which may arise from a read error. The V gene is TRBV20-1, the J gene TRBJ2-7; D is uncertain. This CDR3 has 11 residues. The germline CDR1 and CDR2 sequences are DFQATT and SNEGSKA (reference sequence). The CDR3 DNA reads as TGCAGGGCTACGGACGGGTACGAGCAGTACTTC. Its protein product is CRATDGYEQYF.

V and J are TRBV12-3 or TRBV12-4 and TRBJ1-5, with a weak D call TRBD1 (6 bases). CDR3 length: 15 amino acids. Deletions cut 5 bases from V and 5 bases from J, with 16 bases between. CDR3 region: CASSEQAGVDQPQHF. CDR3 in DNA: TGTGCCAGCAGTGAACAGGCAGGGGTTGATCAGCCCCAGCATTTT.

This chain links TRBV29-1 with TRBJ1-2; 8 bases are shared with TRBD1. Trimming removed 6 bases from V and 4 bases from J; junction bases left unmatched: 16. CDR1 is SQVTM and CDR2 is ANQGSEA in the germline V gene. This CDR3 has 16 residues. DNA of the CDR3: TGCAGCGTCCTCGGCGGAGGGGACAGGAGTCTCTATGGCTACACCTTC. This codes for CSVLGGGDRSLYGYTF.

This clonotype has more than one count but fewer than ten. The chain links TRBV18 to TRBJ2-2; no reliable D call. This CDR3 contains 13 residues. Germline V gives CDR1 KGHSH, CDR2 LQKENI. The V end was cut by 3 bases, the J end by 1 base, with 3 bases between. The DNA of the CDR3 is TGTGCCAGCTCACCCCAGAACACCGGGGAGCTGTTTTTT. It is translated as CASSPQNTGELFF.

This clonotype has only a few counts. V gene TRBV5-5 combines with J gene TRBJ1-2; 7 nucleotides align to TRBD1. CDR1 and CDR2 (germline): SGHKS, YYEKEE (reference sequence). The ends lost 1 base at V and 4 bases at J; junction bases unmatched: 7. CDR3 length: 15 amino acids. CDR3 sequence (DNA): TGTGCCAGCAGCTTGTTCACAGGGGATGCCTATGGCTACACCTTC. The encoded protein is CASSLFTGDAYGYTF.

A note on this clonotype: A much bigger clone sits one base away, suggesting this may be a read error. The CDR3 loop is CAISPQGDTQYF. In DNA form, the CDR3 reads TGTGCCATCAGCCCCCAGGGAGATACGCAGTATTTT. This chain connects TRBV3-1 to TRBJ2-3, with D possibly matching TRBD1 (5 bases). The CDR3 contains 12 residues. Germline CDR1 reads LGHDT; CDR2 reads YNNKEL (reference sequence).

For this clonotype: Mismatch with germline at one junction end may stem from a read error. The chain carries TRBV12-3 or TRBV12-4 and TRBJ2-3; tentatively, D is TRBD1 (7 bases). The CDR3 sequence is 16 residues long. The CDR3 region is CASSPPGLRGTDAQYF. In nucleotides, the CDR3 is TGTGCCAGCAGCCCCCCGGGCCTCCGCGGGACAGATGCGCAGTATTTT.

This clonotype has more than one count but fewer than ten. The chain has TRBV29-1 and TRBJ1-1; D ambiguous. Germline V gene sequence: CDR1 SQVTM, CDR2 ANQGSEA. The V end was cut by 5 bases, the J end by 0 bases, with 10 bases between. The CDR3 has 13 residues. CDR3 residues: CSVSRAVNTEAFF. The CDR3 DNA reads TGCAGCGTTTCAAGGGCTGTGAACACTGAAGCTTTCTTT.

This clonotype was detected only a few times. CDR3 in amino acids: CARRGAPGGEAFF. The DNA of the CDR3 is TGCGCCAGGAGGGGGGCGCCTGGAGGTGAAGCTTTCTTT. The chain recombines TRBV4-3 with TRBJ1-1; weak D call: TRBD1 (6 bases). Germline V gives CDR1 LGHNA, CDR2 YSLEER. The V end lost 9 bases, the J end lost 7 bases, and 18 bases lay between the germline ends. This CDR3 comprises 13 residues.